This T cell receptor beta chain was sequenced in a study of control samples from healthy donors and cancer patients. Here immunoSEQ multiplex PCR was the method, and the copy in TCRdb shows in-frame clones only, minus some. The table has just under 65,000 clones, 85% seen once. Germline CDR1 and CDR2: LNHDA and SQIVND (reference sequence). V dropped 3 bases and J dropped 2 bases, with 11 bases sitting between them. This CDR3 has 16 amino acids. Sequences were obtained from blood. V and J are TRBV19 and TRBJ2-6; no definite D call. The receptor was isolated from a man between 35 and 55 years old in good health. CDR3 amino acids: CASSIQTGTGANVLTF. The CDR3 DNA sequence: TGTGCCAGTAGTATTCAGACGGGTACTGGGGCCAACGTCCTGACTTTC.